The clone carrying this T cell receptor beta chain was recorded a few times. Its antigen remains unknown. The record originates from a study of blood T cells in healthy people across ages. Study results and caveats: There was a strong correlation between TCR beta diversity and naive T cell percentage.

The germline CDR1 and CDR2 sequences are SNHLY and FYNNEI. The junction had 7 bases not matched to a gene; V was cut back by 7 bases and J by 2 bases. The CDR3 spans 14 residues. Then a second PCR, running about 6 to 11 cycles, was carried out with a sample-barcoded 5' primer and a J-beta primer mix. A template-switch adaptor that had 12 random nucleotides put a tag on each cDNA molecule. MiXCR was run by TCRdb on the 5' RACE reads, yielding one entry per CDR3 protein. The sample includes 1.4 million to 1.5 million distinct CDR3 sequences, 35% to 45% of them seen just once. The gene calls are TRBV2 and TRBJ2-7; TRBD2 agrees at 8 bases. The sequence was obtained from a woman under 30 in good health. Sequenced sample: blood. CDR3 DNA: TGTGCCAGCAAGCTAGCCGGGGGGGCCTACGAGCAGTACTTC. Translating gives CASKLAGGAYEQYF.